This section outlines one T cell receptor beta chain sequence together with its context. Its specificity is not known. The J segment lost 6 bases and the V segment lost 3 bases, leaving 5 bases of the junction unmatched. The CDR3 loop spans 13 amino acids. Germline V gene lookup returns CDR1 GTSNPN and CDR2 SVGIG (reference sequence). The authors reverse transcribed about 0.5 to 1 ug RNA with random hexamers. The method of amplification for TCR beta CDR3 was immunoSEQ multiplex PCR, covering 54 Vbeta and 13 Jbeta. One entry per CDR3 protein results from TCRdb running MiXCR on the immunoSEQ multiplex PCR reads. Of around 170,000 distinct CDR3 sequences in the sample, around 95% were seen once. The entry originates in a study of CD8 T cells in Susac syndrome. Study background: Patients with Susac syndrome were therapy-naive, on corticosteroids, or on intravenous immunoglobulin alone at blood draw.

Study observations and caveats: In Susac syndrome, the CD4+ T cell repertoires did not show clonal expansion.

Recently defined diagnostic criteria classed the Susac syndrome patients as definite or probable. Sequenced sample: CD4+ T cells from PBMCs. The V gene is TRBV30, the J gene TRBJ2-7, with 10 bases fitting TRBD2. The clonotype originates from a human donor with Susac syndrome. CDR3 bases: TGTGCCTGGAGCCGAGGACTAGCGGTCGAGCAGTACTTC. Translation: CAWSRGLAVEQYF.